A single sample is the source of the 30 T cell receptor beta chains below, sequenced in a study of Ad26.COV2.S vaccination and SARS-CoV-2 variants. Described treatment: some 19 received Ad26.COV2.S at low or high dose, single or two shots; a few received placebo; per-sample allocation not given. The samples were gathered on day 63 after the first injection of vaccine or placebo. Assay: immunoSEQ multiplex PCR; the TCRdb copy retains only in-frame clones and omits some. The sample shows about 330,000 clones, 90% of them seen only once. Material: peripheral blood, obtained in a trial of Ad26.COV2.S vaccine versus placebo. All receptors come from a person between 18 and 59 years old who received the Ad26.COV2.S COVID-19 vaccine or a placebo.

This chain joins TRBV25-1 and TRBJ1-3; no clear D gene. The germline gives CDR1 MGHDK, CDR2 SYGVNS. Trimming took 6 bases from V and 1 from J, leaving 10 bases between them. The CDR3 sequence is 14 residues long. The CDR3 protein is CASSLAASGNTIYF. CDR3 nucleotide sequence: TGTGCCAGCAGCCTTGCAGCGTCTGGAAACACCATATATTTT.

V and J are TRBV6-2 or TRBV6-3 and TRBJ1-5; weak D call: TRBD1 (6 bases). The germline V gene has CDR1 MNHEY and CDR2 SVGEGT. CDR3 length: 16 amino acids. The ends were cut back, 2 bases at V and 5 bases at J, with 16 bases in the middle. The CDR3 coding sequence is TGTGCCAGCAGTTACGTGGGGGCCCCTCCAGATCAGCCCCAGCATTTT. This gives the protein CASSYVGAPPDQPQHF.

CDR3 sequence (DNA): TGTGCCAGCAGTGACAGGGGGCGCGTCGAGCAGTACTTC. Translated: CASSDRGRVEQYF. The rearrangement links TRBV2 to TRBJ2-7; 8 bases align to TRBD1. V was clipped by 3 bases and J by 6 bases; unmatched bases: 4. CDR1 and CDR2 from the germline V gene are SNHLY and FYNNEI. The CDR3 totals 13 residues.

The gene calls are TRBV7-9 and TRBJ2-5; no clear D. Germline V lookup: CDR1 SEHNR, CDR2 FQNEAQ (reference sequence). Trimming shortened V by 5 bases and J by 2 bases, and 12 bases separated the two germline ends. CDR3 length: 14 amino acids. The CDR3 spells CASSPSRQQETQYF. CDR3 DNA sequence: TGTGCCAGCAGCCCTAGTCGGCAGCAAGAGACCCAGTACTTC. The full variable domain, its missing parts supplied by reference TRBV7-9 and TRBJ2-5, is DTGVSQNPRHKITKRGQNVTFRCDPISEHNRLYWYRQTLGQGPEFLTYFQNEAQLEKSRLLSDRFSAERPKGSFSTLEIQRTEQGDSAMYLCASSPSRQQETQYFGPGTRLLVL.

J is TRBJ2-7 and V is TRBV6-1, with 11 bases aligning to TRBD1. Trimming took 2 bases from V and 3 from J; bases not matched to a gene: 3. Germline CDR1 and CDR2: MNHNS and SASEGT. This CDR3 has 15 residues. In DNA form, the CDR3 reads TGTGCCAGCAGTGAATCGGGGACAGGGGGCTACGAGCAGTACTTC. It specifies CASSESGTGGYEQYF.

The count of this clone is one. The rearrangement uses TRBV28 and TRBJ1-1; tentatively, D is TRBD1 (5 bases). Germline CDR1 is MDHEN and CDR2 is SYDVKM. Trimming shortened V by 4 bases and J by 2 bases, and 14 bases separated the two germline ends. The CDR3 is 15 residues long. This CDR3 is CASSWPPTGNTEAFF. CDR3 DNA sequence: TGTGCCAGCAGTTGGCCCCCCACAGGAAACACTGAAGCTTTCTTT.

The table lists this clone with a count of one. The chain couples TRBV18 to TRBJ2-1, with TRBD1 identical over 8 bases. J gave up 12 bases and V 2 bases, and 6 bases lay outside the gene matches. CDR3 length equals 13 residues. Germline V gene data show CDR1 as KGHSH and CDR2 as LQKENI. CDR3 loop: CASSPDSGTGQFF. The CDR3 bases are TGTGCCAGCTCACCAGATTCGGGGACAGGGCAGTTCTTC. The full variable domain, completed using reference TRBV18 and TRBJ2-1, is NAGVMQNPRHLVRRRGQEARLRCSPMKGHSHVYWYRQLPEEGLKFMVYLQKENIIDESGMPKERFSAEFPKEGPSILRIQQVVRGDSAAYFCASSPDSGTGQFFGPGTRLTVL.

The rearrangement uses TRBV7-2 and TRBJ2-1; 7 bases fit TRBD1. The V gene end was trimmed by 5 bases and the J gene end by 8 bases; junction bases not matched to a gene: 15. CDR3 length: 16 residues. CDR1 is SGHTA and CDR2 is FQGNSA in the germline V gene. The CDR3 DNA reads as TGTGCCAGCAGCCCGACAGGGTATGCTACAAGCGATGAGCAGTTCTTC. Protein: CASSPTGYATSDEQFF.

J is TRBJ1-6 and V is TRBV2, with 9 bases that match TRBD1. V dropped 7 bases and J dropped 7; count of bases not matched to a gene: 5. The germline CDR1 and CDR2 sequences are SNHLY and FYNNEI. This CDR3 contains 14 residues. This CDR3 reads CASTTGGTNSPLHF. CDR3 sequence (DNA): TGTGCCAGCACGACAGGGGGGACGAATTCACCCCTCCACTTT.

This clone was seen just once. The chain couples TRBV9 to TRBJ1-3, with a possible D match to TRBD1 (6 bases). The CDR3 has 15 residues. CDR1 is SGDLS and CDR2 is YYNGEE in the germline V gene. The V end was cut by 4 bases, the J end by 0 bases, with 11 bases between. The CDR3 sequence: CASSTGQFSGNTIYF. The CDR3, as DNA: TGTGCCAGCAGCACAGGACAGTTCTCTGGAAACACCATATATTTT.

The chain joins TRBV29-1 to TRBJ1-2; 9 bases line up with TRBD1. V shed 5 bases, J shed 4 bases, and the junction held 5 bases outside the gene matches. The CDR3 runs 13 residues. Germline CDR1 reads SQVTM; CDR2 reads ANQGSEA. The CDR3 DNA is TGCAGCGTTCGGGACAGGGTAGGCTATGGCTACACCTTC. Its translation is CSVRDRVGYGYTF.

The V and J genes are TRBV7-2 and TRBJ2-5; 8 positions match TRBD2. The CDR3 is 15 amino acids. CDR1 is SGHTA and CDR2 is FQGNSA in the germline V gene. V gave up 2 bases and J gave up 4 bases; unmatched junction bases: 6. The CDR3 nucleotides read TGTGCCAGCAGCTTACAGCTCGGGAGGGGAGAGACCCAGTACTTC. It specifies CASSLQLGRGETQYF. The whole variable domain, remainder taken from reference TRBV7-2 and TRBJ2-5, is GAGVSQSPSNKVTEKGKDVELRCDPISGHTALYWYRQSLGQGLEFLIYFQGNSAPDKSGLPSDRFSAERTGGSVSTLTIQRTQQEDSAVYLCASSLQLGRGETQYFGPGTRLLVL.

This clone was counted once. The rearrangement uses TRBV7-8 and TRBJ2-1, with unresolved D. The V end lost 5 bases, the J end lost 9 bases, and 20 bases lay between the germline ends. CDR1 is SGHVS and CDR2 is FQNEAQ in the germline V gene. The CDR3 runs to 15 residues. The CDR3 nucleotides are TGTGCCAGCAGCCGTCTCATTCAAGGAACGGGTGAGCAGTTCTTC. As protein: CASSRLIQGTGEQFF. The full variable domain, with the rest looked up from reference TRBV7-8 and TRBJ2-1, is GAGVSQSPRYKVAKRGQDVALRCDPISGHVSLFWYQQALGQGPEFLTYFQNEAQLDKSGLPSDRFFAERPEGSVSTLKIQRTQQEDSAVYLCASSRLIQGTGEQFFGPGTRLTVL.

The chain joins TRBV6-5 to TRBJ1-2; D is unresolved. The V gene lost 2 bases and the J gene lost 4 bases, with 11 bases spanning the gap. This CDR3 comprises 14 residues. In germline, CDR1 is MNHEY, CDR2 SVGAGI. As DNA, the CDR3 is TGTGCCAGCAGTTACAACTCAGTTGGCTATGGCTACACCTTC. Protein sequence: CASSYNSVGYGYTF.

The chain links TRBV2 to TRBJ1-4; D call uncertain. Germline V CDR1 and CDR2: SNHLY, FYNNEI. V lost 6 bases and J 6 bases, leaving 8 bases between the germline ends. This CDR3 is 12 amino acids long. DNA of the CDR3: TGTGCCAGCAGAAAGATAGATGAAAAACTGTTTTTT. Translated, it gives CASRKIDEKLFF.

This chain links TRBV11-3 with TRBJ2-3, with 7 positions matching TRBD2. Looked up from germline, CDR1 is SGHNT and CDR2 is YENEEA. The CDR3 loop spans 16 amino acids. Trimming at V came to 2 bases and at J to 3 bases, leaving 8 bases not matched to a gene. CDR3 residues: CASSLNSLATTDTQYF. CDR3 DNA: TGTGCCAGCAGCTTAAATTCACTAGCGACAACAGATACGCAGTATTTT.

The rearrangement joins TRBV7-2 to TRBJ1-2; D not resolved. Germline loops: CDR1 SGHTA, CDR2 FQGNSA. There are 15 residues in the CDR3. Trimming left V 1 base short and J 0 bases short, with 9 bases between. CDR3 DNA: TGTGCCAGCAGCTTAGAAGGCCTGGCTAACTATGGCTACACCTTC. Protein sequence: CASSLEGLANYGYTF.

The CDR3, as DNA: TGTGCCAGCAGTCCCCCAGATTACTCTGGGGCCAACGTCCTGACTTTC. Its translation is CASSPPDYSGANVLTF. The chain carries TRBV28 and TRBJ2-6; D remains ambiguous. From germline, CDR1 is MDHEN and CDR2 SYDVKM. V was trimmed by 5 bases and J by 0 bases, leaving 11 bases between them. This CDR3 spans 16 amino acids.

The chain links TRBV9 to TRBJ2-1; D could derive from TRBD1 or TRBD2 (6 bases each). CDR1 and CDR2 from the germline V gene are SGDLS and YYNGEE. This CDR3 has 17 residues. Trimming took 2 bases from V and 8 from J, leaving 23 bases between them. The CDR3, as DNA: TGTGCCAGCAGCGTTTTTAGCGGCACCTTAGAGGGGGATGAGCAGTTCTTC. It encodes CASSVFSGTLEGDEQFF.

The CDR3 is CASTASGGINQPQHF. The CDR3 DNA is TGTGCCAGTACCGCGTCGGGGGGCATAAATCAGCCCCAGCATTTT. The chain couples TRBV19 to TRBJ1-5; D is perhaps TRBD1 (6 bases). Trimming stripped 7 bases from V and 4 bases from J, with 17 bases between. CDR1 and CDR2 (germline): LNHDA, SQIVND (reference sequence). The length of the CDR3 is 15 residues.

The chain uses TRBV6-5 and TRBJ1-6; possible D gene TRBD1, 5 bases. V lost 4 bases and J lost 7, with 8 bases in between. The V gene's germline CDR1 is MNHEY and CDR2 SVGAGI. CDR3 length equals 13 residues. The CDR3 protein is CASSSGTNSPLHF. The CDR3 coding sequence is TGTGCCAGCAGTTCCGGGACGAATTCACCCCTCCACTTT.

This chain joins TRBV15 and TRBJ2-6; 7 nucleotides match TRBD1. After removal of 5 bases from V and 0 bases from J, the junction contained 7 bases not matched to a gene. CDR3 length: 17 residues. CDR1 is LNHNV and CDR2 is YYDKDF in the germline V gene (reference sequence). CDR3 loop: CATSRLGQNSGANVLTF. Here the CDR3 DNA reads TGTGCCACCAGCCGTTTGGGACAGAACTCTGGGGCCAACGTCCTGACTTTC.

The V gene is TRBV13, the J gene TRBJ2-3; 7 bases map to TRBD1. The V segment lost 7 bases and the J segment 6 bases; nucleotides outside the gene matches: 7. The germline gives CDR1 PRHDT, CDR2 FYEKMQ (reference sequence). The CDR3 loop spans 13 amino acids. The CDR3 loop is CASTGGGWDTQYF. CDR3 sequence (DNA): TGTGCCAGCACAGGGGGTGGATGGGATACGCAGTATTTT.

The rearrangement links TRBV13 to TRBJ2-2; D perhaps matches TRBD2 (5 bases). From germline, CDR1 is PRHDT and CDR2 FYEKMQ (reference sequence). V dropped 3 bases and J dropped 7 bases, with 21 bases sitting between them. CDR3 length equals 17 residues. The CDR3 loop is CASSLLSIRGPVGELFF. CDR3 nucleotide sequence: TGTGCCAGCAGCTTGCTAAGTATTAGAGGGCCGGTCGGGGAGCTGTTTTTT.

This clone was recorded once. The V gene is TRBV7-3, the J gene TRBJ2-6; D is unresolved. The CDR3 is made up of 15 amino acids. CDR1 is SGHTA and CDR2 is FQGTGA in the germline V gene. Trimming stripped 3 bases from V and 1 base from J, with 7 bases between. The CDR3 sequence is CASSFRTSGANVLTF. The CDR3 coding sequence is TGTGCCAGCAGCTTTCGGACGTCTGGGGCCAACGTCCTGACTTTC.

The V call is TRBV9, the J call TRBJ2-2, with TRBD1 identical over 7 bases. V lost 2 bases to trimming and J lost 2 bases; unmatched junction nucleotides: 9. CDR3 length equals 17 residues. The germline CDR1 and CDR2 sequences are SGDLS and YYNGEE. The CDR3 sequence: CASSVTPGGANTGELFF. CDR3 DNA sequence: TGTGCCAGCAGCGTTACCCCAGGGGGTGCTAACACCGGGGAGCTGTTTTTT.

The chain recombines TRBV7-2 with TRBJ2-3, with D perhaps matching TRBD2 (6 bases). This CDR3 has 16 residues. V was shortened by 1 base and J by 1 base, with 12 bases between the two germline ends. Per the germline V gene, CDR1 is SGHTA and CDR2 is FQGNSA. For the CDR3, the DNA is TGTGCCAGCAGCTTAGGGGGCGGGGTGGGCACAGATACGCAGTATTTT. Its translation: CASSLGGGVGTDTQYF.

CDR3 residues: CASSPYDSAGTQYF. For the CDR3, the DNA is TGTGCCAGCTCACCATATGACTCCGCGGGGACCCAGTACTTC. This chain joins TRBV18 and TRBJ2-5, with D possibly TRBD2 on 5 matching bases. Looked up from germline, CDR1 is KGHSH and CDR2 is LQKENI. This CDR3 comprises 14 residues. V lost 2 bases and J 7 bases, leaving 14 bases between the germline ends.

This sequence joins TRBV4-1 and TRBJ2-2, with unresolved D. Germline V CDR1 and CDR2: MGHRA, YSYEKL. Trimming shortened V by 1 base and J by 4 bases, and 7 bases separated the two germline ends. This CDR3 is built from 14 residues. The CDR3 loop reads CASSQVYGTGELFF. CDR3 sequence (DNA): TGCGCCAGCAGCCAAGTCTACGGCACCGGGGAGCTGTTTTTT.

The chain carries TRBV5-1 and TRBJ2-5; tentatively, D is TRBD1 (6 bases). The V gene's germline CDR1 is SGHRS and CDR2 YFSETQ. The CDR3 totals 14 residues. The germline V and J ends were trimmed by 4 bases and 0 bases, with 10 bases remaining between them. As DNA, the CDR3 is TGCGCCAGCAGCCTAAGGACAGACCAAGAGACCCAGTACTTC. Protein product: CASSLRTDQETQYF.